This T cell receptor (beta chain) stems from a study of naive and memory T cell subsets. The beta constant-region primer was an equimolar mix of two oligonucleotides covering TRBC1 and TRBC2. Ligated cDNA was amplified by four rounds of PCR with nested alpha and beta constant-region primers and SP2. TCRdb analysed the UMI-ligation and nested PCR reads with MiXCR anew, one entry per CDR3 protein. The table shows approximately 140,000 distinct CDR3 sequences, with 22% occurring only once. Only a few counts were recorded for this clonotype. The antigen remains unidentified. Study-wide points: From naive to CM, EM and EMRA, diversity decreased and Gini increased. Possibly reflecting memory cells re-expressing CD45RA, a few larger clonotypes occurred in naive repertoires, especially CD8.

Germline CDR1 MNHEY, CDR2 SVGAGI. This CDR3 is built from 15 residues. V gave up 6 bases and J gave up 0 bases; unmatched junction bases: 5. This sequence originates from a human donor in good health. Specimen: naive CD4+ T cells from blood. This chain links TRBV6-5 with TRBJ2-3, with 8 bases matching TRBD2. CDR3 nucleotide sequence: TGTGCCAGCAGATCCAGCGGGGGTAGCACAGATACGCAGTATTTT. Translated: CASRSSGGSTDTQYF.